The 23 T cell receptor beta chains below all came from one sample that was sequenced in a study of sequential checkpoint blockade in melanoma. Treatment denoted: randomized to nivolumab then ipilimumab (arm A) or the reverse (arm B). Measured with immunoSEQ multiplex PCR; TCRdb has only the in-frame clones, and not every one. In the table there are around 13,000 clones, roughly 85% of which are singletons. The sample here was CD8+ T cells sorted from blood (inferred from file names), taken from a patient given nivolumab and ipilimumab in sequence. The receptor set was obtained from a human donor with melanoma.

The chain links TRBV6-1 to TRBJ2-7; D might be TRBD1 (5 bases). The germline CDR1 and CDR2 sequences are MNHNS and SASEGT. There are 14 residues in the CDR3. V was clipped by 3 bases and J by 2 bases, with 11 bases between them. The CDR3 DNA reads TGTGCCAGCAGTGACAACAGGCTAGCCTACGAGCAGTACTTC. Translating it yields CASSDNRLAYEQYF.

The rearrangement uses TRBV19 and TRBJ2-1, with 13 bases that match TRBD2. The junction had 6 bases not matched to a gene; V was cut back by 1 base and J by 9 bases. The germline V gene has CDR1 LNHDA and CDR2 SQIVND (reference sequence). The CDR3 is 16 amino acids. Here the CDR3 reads CASSIGRTSGGSEQFF. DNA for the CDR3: TGTGCCAGTAGTATAGGCCGGACTAGCGGGGGAAGTGAGCAGTTCTTC.

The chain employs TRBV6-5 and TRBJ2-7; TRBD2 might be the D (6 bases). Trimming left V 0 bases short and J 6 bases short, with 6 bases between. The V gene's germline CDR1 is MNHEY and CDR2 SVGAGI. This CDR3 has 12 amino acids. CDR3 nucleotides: TGTGCCAGCAGTTACTCGGGAGGCGAGCAGTACTTC. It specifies CASSYSGGEQYF.

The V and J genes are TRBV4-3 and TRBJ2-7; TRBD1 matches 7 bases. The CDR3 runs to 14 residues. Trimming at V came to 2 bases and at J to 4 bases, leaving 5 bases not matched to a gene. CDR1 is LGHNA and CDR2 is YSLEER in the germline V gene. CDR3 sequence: CASSQLQGRYEQYF. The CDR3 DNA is TGCGCCAGCAGCCAACTACAGGGGCGGTACGAGCAGTACTTC.

CDR3 residues: CASSLVGAIREKLFF. Written as DNA, the CDR3 is TGTGCCAGCAGCTTAGTTGGGGCAATTCGGGAAAAACTGTTTTTT. This chain uses TRBV7-2 with TRBJ1-4, with a weak D call TRBD1 (5 bases). Germline loops: CDR1 SGHTA, CDR2 FQGNSA. The CDR3 is made up of 15 amino acids. The germline V and J ends were trimmed by 1 base and 8 bases, with 14 bases remaining between them.

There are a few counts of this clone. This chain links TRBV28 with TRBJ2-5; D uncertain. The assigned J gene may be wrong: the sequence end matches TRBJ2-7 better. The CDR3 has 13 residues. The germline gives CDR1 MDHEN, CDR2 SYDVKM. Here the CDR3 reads CASSLCARCEQYF. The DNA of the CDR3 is TGTGCCAGCAGTTTATGTGCCCGCTGCGAGCAGTACTTC.

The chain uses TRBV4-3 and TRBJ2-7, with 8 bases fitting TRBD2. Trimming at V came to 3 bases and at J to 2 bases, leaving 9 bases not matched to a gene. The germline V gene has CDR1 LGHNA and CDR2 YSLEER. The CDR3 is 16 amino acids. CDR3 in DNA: TGCGCCAGCAGCCACGACAAAAGCGGGAGCCCCTACGAGCAGTACTTC. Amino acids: CASSHDKSGSPYEQYF.

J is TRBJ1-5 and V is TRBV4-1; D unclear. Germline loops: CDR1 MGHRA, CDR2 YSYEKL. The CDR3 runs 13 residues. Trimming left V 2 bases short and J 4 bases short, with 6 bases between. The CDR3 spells CASSQIQNQPQHF. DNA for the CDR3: TGCGCCAGCAGCCAAATCCAGAATCAGCCCCAGCATTTT.

The CDR3 region has the DNA TGCGCCAGCAGCCAAGACGGGGAAAAACTGTTTTTT. Translating gives CASSQDGEKLFF. V gene TRBV4-3 combines with J gene TRBJ1-4, with unresolved D. The CDR3 is 12 residues long. Trimming removed 0 bases from V and 8 bases from J, with 4 bases in between. Germline V gene data show CDR1 as LGHNA and CDR2 as YSLEER.

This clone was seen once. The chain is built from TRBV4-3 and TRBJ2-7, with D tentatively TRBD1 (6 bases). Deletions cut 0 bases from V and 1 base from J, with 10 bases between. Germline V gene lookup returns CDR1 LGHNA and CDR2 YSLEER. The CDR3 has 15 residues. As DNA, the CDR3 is TGCGCCAGCAGCCAAGACAGGGGCCTTTCCTACGAGCAGTACTTC. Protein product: CASSQDRGLSYEQYF.

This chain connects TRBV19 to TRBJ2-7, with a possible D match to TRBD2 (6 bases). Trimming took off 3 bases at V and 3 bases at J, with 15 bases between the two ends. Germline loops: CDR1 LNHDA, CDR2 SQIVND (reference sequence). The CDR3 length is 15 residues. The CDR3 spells CASSIFGGIGYEQYF. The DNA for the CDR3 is TGTGCCAGTAGTATCTTTGGCGGGATAGGCTACGAGCAGTACTTC.

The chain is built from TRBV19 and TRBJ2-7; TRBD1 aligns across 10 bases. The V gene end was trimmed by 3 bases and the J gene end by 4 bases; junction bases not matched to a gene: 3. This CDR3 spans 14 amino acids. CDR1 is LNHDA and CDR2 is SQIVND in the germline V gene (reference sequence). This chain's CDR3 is CASSIRDRGYEQYF. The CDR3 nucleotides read TGTGCCAGTAGTATCCGGGACAGGGGATACGAGCAGTACTTC.

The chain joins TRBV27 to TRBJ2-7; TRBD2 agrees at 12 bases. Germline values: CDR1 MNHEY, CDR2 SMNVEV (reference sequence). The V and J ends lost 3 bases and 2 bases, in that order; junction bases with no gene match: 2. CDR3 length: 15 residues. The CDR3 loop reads CASSFGLAGTYEQYF. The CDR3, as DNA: TGTGCCAGCAGTTTCGGACTAGCGGGGACCTACGAGCAGTACTTC.

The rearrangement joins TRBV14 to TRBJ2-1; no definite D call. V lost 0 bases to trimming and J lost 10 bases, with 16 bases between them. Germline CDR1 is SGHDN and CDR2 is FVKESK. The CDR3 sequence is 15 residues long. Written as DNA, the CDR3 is TGTGCCAGCAGCCAAGACTTGTACCCAACATGGGAGCAGTTCTTC. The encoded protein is CASSQDLYPTWEQFF. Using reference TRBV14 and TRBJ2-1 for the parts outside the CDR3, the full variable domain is EAGVTQFPSHSVIEKGQTVTLRCDPISGHDNLYWYRRVMGKEIKFLLHFVKESKQDESGMPNNRFLAERTGGTYSTLKVQPAELEDSGVYFCASSQDLYPTWEQFFGPGTRLTVL.

The CDR3 coding sequence is TGTGCCAGCAGCCCGACAGGGGGCTATGGCTACACCTTC. This translates into CASSPTGGYGYTF. The chain links TRBV7-9 to TRBJ1-2, with 9 bases identical to TRBD1. CDR1 is SEHNR, CDR2 FQNEAQ, per germline (reference sequence). Trimming took 5 bases from V and 4 from J; bases not matched to a gene: 2. The CDR3 is 13 amino acids.

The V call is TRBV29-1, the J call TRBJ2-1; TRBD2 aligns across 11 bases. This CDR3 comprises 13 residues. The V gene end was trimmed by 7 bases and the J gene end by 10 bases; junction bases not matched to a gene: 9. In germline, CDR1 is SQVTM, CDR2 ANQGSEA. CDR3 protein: CSAPHRTSGEQFF. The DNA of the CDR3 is TGCAGCGCACCTCACCGGACTAGCGGGGAGCAGTTCTTC.

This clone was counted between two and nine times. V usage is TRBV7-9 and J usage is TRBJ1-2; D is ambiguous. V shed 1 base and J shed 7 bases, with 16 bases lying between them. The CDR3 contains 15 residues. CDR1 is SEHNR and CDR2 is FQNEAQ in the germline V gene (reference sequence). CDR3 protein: CASSLGAERVSGYTF. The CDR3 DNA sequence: TGTGCCAGCAGCTTAGGAGCGGAAAGGGTCTCTGGCTACACCTTC.

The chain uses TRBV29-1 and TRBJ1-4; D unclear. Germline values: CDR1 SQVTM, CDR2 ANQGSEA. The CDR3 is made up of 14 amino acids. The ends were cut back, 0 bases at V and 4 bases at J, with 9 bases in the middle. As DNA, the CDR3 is TGCAGCGTTGAAGACACGTCCTATAATGAAAAACTGTTTTTT. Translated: CSVEDTSYNEKLFF.

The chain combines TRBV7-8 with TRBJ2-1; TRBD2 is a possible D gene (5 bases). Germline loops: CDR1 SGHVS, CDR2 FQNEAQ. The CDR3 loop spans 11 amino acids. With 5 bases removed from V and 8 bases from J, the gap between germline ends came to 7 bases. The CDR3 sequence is CASSLSDEQFF. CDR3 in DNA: TGTGCCAGCAGCCTTAGCGATGAGCAGTTCTTC.

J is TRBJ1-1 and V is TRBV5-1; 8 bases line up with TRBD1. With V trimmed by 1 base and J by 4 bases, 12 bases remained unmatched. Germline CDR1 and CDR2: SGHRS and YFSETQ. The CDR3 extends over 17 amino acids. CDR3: CASSLMVVGQGTTEAFF. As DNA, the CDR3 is TGCGCCAGCAGCTTGATGGTTGTTGGACAGGGAACCACTGAAGCTTTCTTT.

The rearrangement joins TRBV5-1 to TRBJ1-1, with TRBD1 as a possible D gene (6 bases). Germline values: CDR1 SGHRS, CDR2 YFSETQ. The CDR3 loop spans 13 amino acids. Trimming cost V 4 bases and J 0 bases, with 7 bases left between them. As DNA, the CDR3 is TGCGCCAGCAGCGACAGGATGAACACTGAAGCTTTCTTT. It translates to CASSDRMNTEAFF.

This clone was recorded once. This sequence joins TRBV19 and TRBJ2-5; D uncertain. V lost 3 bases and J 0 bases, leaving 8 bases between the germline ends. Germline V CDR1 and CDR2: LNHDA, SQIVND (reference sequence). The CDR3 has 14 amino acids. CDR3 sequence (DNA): TGTGCCAGTAGTATTGCCAGGTACCAAGAGACCCAGTACTTC. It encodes CASSIARYQETQYF.

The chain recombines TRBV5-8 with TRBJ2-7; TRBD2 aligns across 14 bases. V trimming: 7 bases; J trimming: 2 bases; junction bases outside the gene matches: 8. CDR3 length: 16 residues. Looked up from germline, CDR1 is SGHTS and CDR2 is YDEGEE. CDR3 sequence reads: CASAGTSGSEAYEQYF. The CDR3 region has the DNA TGTGCCAGCGCCGGGACTAGCGGGAGCGAGGCCTACGAGCAGTACTTC.